One sample yielded the 17 T cell receptor beta chains listed below, sequenced in a study of OX40 agonist ivuxolimab in advanced cancers. Here immunoSEQ multiplex PCR was the method, and the copy in TCRdb shows in-frame clones only, minus some. Among 80,000 or so clones listed, more than 80% were seen once. Sequenced here: CD4+ or CD8+ T cells sorted from blood, sampled in a trial of the OX40 agonist ivuxolimab. These receptors were obtained from an adult with an advanced solid tumor such as melanoma, head and neck, liver or kidney cancer.

The chain employs TRBV5-6 and TRBJ2-7, with TRBD1 matching 9 bases. V was pared by 3 bases and J by 5 bases, with 12 bases of the junction left unmatched. The CDR3 loop spans 16 amino acids. Germline CDR1 and CDR2: SGHDT and YYEEEE. The CDR3 region has the DNA TGTGCCAGCAGCTGGATAGTAGGACAGGGGATCCACGAGCAGTACTTC. This gives the protein CASSWIVGQGIHEQYF.

The chain couples TRBV2 to TRBJ2-3, with D perhaps TRBD2 (5 bases). The CDR3 is 14 amino acids. Germline assignment: CDR1 SNHLY and CDR2 FYNNEI. Deletions cut 4 bases from V and 4 bases from J, with 12 bases between. DNA of the CDR3: TGTGCCAGCAGTGTACCTAGCTCAGCAGATACGCAGTATTTT. The encoded protein is CASSVPSSADTQYF.

The chain joins TRBV6-5 to TRBJ1-3, with 9 bases matching TRBD1. The CDR3 contains 15 residues. The germline gives CDR1 MNHEY, CDR2 SVGAGI. V dropped 2 bases and J dropped 8; count of bases not matched to a gene: 7. Written as DNA, the CDR3 is TGTGCCAGCAGTTACCTACAGGGGGCTAGCTACACCATATATTTT. It encodes CASSYLQGASYTIYF.

Remarks on this clone: A clone one base away is much larger, so this may be a read error. The same CDR3 can be traced to other DNA sequences in this sample. The rearrangement links TRBV19 to TRBJ2-6; D is ambiguous. The CDR3 runs 15 residues. V lost 6 bases to trimming and J lost 7 bases, with 16 bases between them. The germline CDR1 and CDR2 sequences are LNHDA and SQIVND (reference sequence). The CDR3 sequence: CASSPLPAGANVLTF. The DNA of the CDR3 is TGTGCCAGTAGCCCCCTCCCTGCAGGAGCCAACGTCCTGACTTTC.

A single count supports this clone. The CDR3 protein is CASSDRFYGYTF. The CDR3 nucleotides read TGTGCCAGCAGTGACAGGTTTTATGGCTACACCTTC. The rearrangement links TRBV6-5 to TRBJ1-2, with D tentatively TRBD1 (6 bases). CDR3 length: 12 residues. The V gene's germline CDR1 is MNHEY and CDR2 SVGAGI. V was clipped by 5 bases and J by 5 bases, with 9 bases between them.

This chain connects TRBV10-3 to TRBJ1-5, with D perhaps matching TRBD1 (5 bases). This CDR3 spans 18 amino acids. The germline CDR1 and CDR2 sequences are ENHRY and SYGVKD. Trimming took 3 bases from V and 2 from J, leaving 20 bases between them. DNA for the CDR3: TGTGCCATCAGTGAATCTAGGGGAAGGGACTCCGGCAATCAGCCCCAGCATTTT. Protein: CAISESRGRDSGNQPQHF.

V usage is TRBV7-4 and J usage is TRBJ2-3; 8 positions agree with TRBD2. The CDR3 totals 17 residues. V shed 1 base and J 6 bases; nucleotides not matched to a gene: 12. In germline, CDR1 is SGHVT, CDR2 SQSDAQ. The CDR3 protein is CASSLGSGGGGIDTQYF. As DNA, the CDR3 is TGTGCCAGCAGCTTAGGGTCAGGAGGCGGGGGGATTGATACGCAGTATTTT. Based on the CDR3 plus reference TRBV7-4 and TRBJ2-3, the full variable domain is GAGVSQSPRYKVAKRGRDVALRCDSISGHVTLYWYRQTLGQGSEVLTYSQSDAQRDKSGRPSGRFSAERPERSVSTLKIQRTEQGDSAVYLCASSLGSGGGGIDTQYFGPGTRLTVL.

This sequence joins TRBV19 and TRBJ1-5; 8 bases line up with TRBD1. The ends lost 6 bases at V and 5 bases at J; junction bases unmatched: 3. The length of the CDR3 is 13 residues. Germline assignment: CDR1 LNHDA and CDR2 SQIVND (reference sequence). CDR3 in amino acids: CASSPTGDQPQHF. The CDR3 DNA reads TGTGCCAGTAGCCCGACAGGGGATCAGCCCCAGCATTTT.

The rearrangement joins TRBV30 to TRBJ1-2; maybe TRBD1 (6 bases). Germline V lookup: CDR1 GTSNPN, CDR2 SVGIG (reference sequence). V shed 3 bases and J shed 7 bases, with 15 bases lying between them. The CDR3 spans 13 residues. CDR3 nucleotides: TGTGCCTGGAGCGAACAGGGTTGGGGTGGCTACACCTTC. It codes for CAWSEQGWGGYTF.

CDR3 sequence reads: CASTQNRAGNTIYF. The CDR3 bases are TGTGCCAGCACCCAGAACAGGGCGGGAAACACCATATATTTT. J is TRBJ1-3 and V is TRBV7-6, with a possible D match to TRBD1 (6 bases). The CDR3 length is 14 residues. Deletions cut 7 bases from V and 4 bases from J, with 14 bases between. The germline V gene encodes CDR1 SGHVS and CDR2 FNYEAQ.

The chain combines TRBV30 with TRBJ1-1; TRBD1 aligns across 8 bases. CDR1 GTSNPN and CDR2 SVGIG come from the germline V gene (reference sequence). With V trimmed by 1 base and J by 1 base, 5 bases remained unmatched. The CDR3 totals 15 residues. The CDR3 region has the DNA TGTGCCTGGAGTGCGTTGGGACAGGCGAACACTGAAGCTTTCTTT. The encoded protein is CAWSALGQANTEAFF.

The genes are TRBV4-3 and TRBJ2-2; D unclear. The CDR3 covers 15 residues. Per germline, CDR1 LGHNA and CDR2 YSLEER. The germline V and J ends were trimmed by 1 base and 2 bases, with 8 bases remaining between them. CDR3 residues: CASSQGPGNTGELFF. CDR3 DNA: TGCGCCAGCAGCCAAGGCCCTGGAAACACCGGGGAGCTGTTTTTT.

The chain is built from TRBV30 and TRBJ2-7; either TRBD1 or TRBD2 may supply D (7 bases each). Germline V CDR1 and CDR2: GTSNPN, SVGIG (reference sequence). V lost 4 bases and J lost 3, with 16 bases in between. The CDR3 extends over 14 amino acids. The DNA for the CDR3 is TGTGCCTGGACCCCGGGGGGACAGTTCTACGAGCAGTACTTC. This translates into CAWTPGGQFYEQYF.

The genes are TRBV28 and TRBJ1-1; D is possibly TRBD1 (5 bases). CDR3 size: 12 residues. Germline assignment: CDR1 MDHEN and CDR2 SYDVKM. V lost 11 bases, J lost 8 bases, and 18 bases lay in between. CDR3 protein: CAGSTKGMEAFF. The CDR3 DNA reads as TGTGCCGGATCCACGAAGGGGATGGAAGCTTTCTTT. Variable domain in full (rest from reference TRBV28 and TRBJ1-1): DVKVTQSSRYLVKRTGEKVFLECVQDMDHENMFWYRQDPGLGLRLIYFSYDVKMKEKGDIPEGYSVSREKKERFSLILESASTNQTSMYLCAGSTKGMEAFFGQGTRLTVV.

This chain uses TRBV23-1 with TRBJ2-1; 7 bases are a match to TRBD1. TRBV23-1 is known as an ORF, though its function is uncertain. The CDR3 is 15 residues long. J was trimmed by 7 bases and V by 6 bases; bases with no gene match: 12. The CDR3 loop is CASSRVGGDGNEQFF. The DNA for the CDR3 is TGCGCCAGCAGCCGAGTAGGGGGCGATGGGAATGAGCAGTTCTTC.

The chain couples TRBV6-6 to TRBJ1-6; 11 bases agree with TRBD1. This CDR3 region has 16 residues. The V segment lost 6 bases and the J segment 9 bases; nucleotides outside the gene matches: 10. CDR1 is MNHNY and CDR2 is SVGAGI in the germline V gene (reference sequence). CDR3 amino acids: CASSRTGTGGSSPLHF. CDR3 coding DNA: TGTGCCAGCAGCCGGACCGGGACAGGGGGGAGTTCACCCCTCCACTTT.

The chain's CDR3 is CASRRDSYEQYF. Written as DNA, the CDR3 is TGTGCCAGCAGGAGAGACAGTTACGAGCAGTACTTC. The chain joins TRBV2 to TRBJ2-7; weak D call: TRBD1 (5 bases). The CDR3 length is 12 residues. Germline CDR1 reads SNHLY; CDR2 reads FYNNEI. V was clipped by 6 bases and J by 4 bases, with 10 bases between them.